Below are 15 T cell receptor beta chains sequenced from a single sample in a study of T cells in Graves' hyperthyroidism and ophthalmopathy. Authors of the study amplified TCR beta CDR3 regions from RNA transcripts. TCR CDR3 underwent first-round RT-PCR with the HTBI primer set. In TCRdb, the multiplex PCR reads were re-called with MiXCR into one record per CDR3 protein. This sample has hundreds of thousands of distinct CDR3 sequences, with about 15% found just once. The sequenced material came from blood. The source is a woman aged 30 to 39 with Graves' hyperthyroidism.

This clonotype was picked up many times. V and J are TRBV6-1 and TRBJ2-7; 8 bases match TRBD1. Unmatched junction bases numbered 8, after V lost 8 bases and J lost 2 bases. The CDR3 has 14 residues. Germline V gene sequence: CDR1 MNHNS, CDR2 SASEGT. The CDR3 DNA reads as TGTGCCAGCTCCGAGGAGGACAGGGCCTACGAGCAGTACTTC. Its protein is CASSEEDRAYEQYF.

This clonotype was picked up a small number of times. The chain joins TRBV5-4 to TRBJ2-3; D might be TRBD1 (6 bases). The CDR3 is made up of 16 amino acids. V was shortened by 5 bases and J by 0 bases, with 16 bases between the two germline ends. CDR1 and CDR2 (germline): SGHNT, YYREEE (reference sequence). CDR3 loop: CASRRGSNPSTDTQYF. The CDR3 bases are TGTGCCAGCAGGAGGGGGAGTAACCCTAGCACAGATACGCAGTATTTT.

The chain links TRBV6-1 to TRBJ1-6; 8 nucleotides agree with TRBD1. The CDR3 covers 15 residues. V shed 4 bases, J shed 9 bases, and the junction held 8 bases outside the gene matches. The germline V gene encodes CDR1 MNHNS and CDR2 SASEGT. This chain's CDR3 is CASSARTGSISPLHF. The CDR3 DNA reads TGTGCCAGCAGTGCAAGGACAGGGTCTATTTCACCCCTCCACTTT.

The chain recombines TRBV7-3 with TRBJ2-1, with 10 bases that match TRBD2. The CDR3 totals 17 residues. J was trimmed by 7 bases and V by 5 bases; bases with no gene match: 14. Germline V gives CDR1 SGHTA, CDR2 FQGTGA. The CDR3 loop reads CASSPSPVAGGGNEQFF. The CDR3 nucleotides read TGTGCCAGCAGCCCCTCCCCGGTAGCGGGAGGAGGTAATGAGCAGTTCTTC. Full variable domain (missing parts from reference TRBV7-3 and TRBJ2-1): GAGVSQTPSNKVTEKGKYVELRCDPISGHTALYWYRQSLGQGPEFLIYFQGTGAADDSGLPNDRFFAVRPEGSVSTLKIQRTERGDSAVYLCASSPSPVAGGGNEQFFGPGTRLTVL.

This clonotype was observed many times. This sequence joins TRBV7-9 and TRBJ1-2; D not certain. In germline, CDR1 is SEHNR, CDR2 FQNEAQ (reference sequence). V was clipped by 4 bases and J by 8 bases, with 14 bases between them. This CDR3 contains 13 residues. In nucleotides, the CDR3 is TGTGCCAGCAGCTGGACTGGAGAGGGCGGCTACACCTTC. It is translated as CASSWTGEGGYTF.

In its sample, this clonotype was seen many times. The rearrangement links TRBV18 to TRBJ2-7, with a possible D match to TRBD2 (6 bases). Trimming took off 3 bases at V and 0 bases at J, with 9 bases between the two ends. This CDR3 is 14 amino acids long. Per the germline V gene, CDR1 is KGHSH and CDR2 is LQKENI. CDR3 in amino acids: CASSPADYSYEQYF. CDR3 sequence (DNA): TGTGCCAGCTCACCGGCGGACTACTCCTACGAGCAGTACTTC.

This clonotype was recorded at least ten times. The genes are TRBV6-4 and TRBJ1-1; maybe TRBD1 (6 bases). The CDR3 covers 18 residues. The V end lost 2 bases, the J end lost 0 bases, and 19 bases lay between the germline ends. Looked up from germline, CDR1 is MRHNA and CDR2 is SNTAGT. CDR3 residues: CASSDKGGDRPMNTEAFF. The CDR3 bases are TGTGCCAGCAGTGACAAGGGGGGAGACAGGCCCATGAACACTGAAGCTTTCTTT.

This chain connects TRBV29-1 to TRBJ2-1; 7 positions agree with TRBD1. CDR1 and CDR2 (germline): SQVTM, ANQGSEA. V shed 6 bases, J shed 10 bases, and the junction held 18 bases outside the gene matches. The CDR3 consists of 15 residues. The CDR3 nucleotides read TGCAGCGTCGGGACCCCGGGACAGACTTTTTTGGAGCAGTTCTTC. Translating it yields CSVGTPGQTFLEQFF.

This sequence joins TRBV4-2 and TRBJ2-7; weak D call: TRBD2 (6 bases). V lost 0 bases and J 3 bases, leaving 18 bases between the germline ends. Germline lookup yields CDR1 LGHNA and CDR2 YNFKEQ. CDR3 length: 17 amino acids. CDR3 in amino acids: CASSQDRRGTVLYEQYF. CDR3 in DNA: TGTGCCAGCAGCCAAGACAGGAGGGGAACGGTTCTCTACGAGCAGTACTTC.

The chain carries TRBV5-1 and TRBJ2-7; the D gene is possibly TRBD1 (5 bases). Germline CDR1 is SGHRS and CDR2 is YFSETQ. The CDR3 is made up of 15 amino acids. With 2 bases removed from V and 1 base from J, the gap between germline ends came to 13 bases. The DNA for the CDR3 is TGCGCCAGCAGCTTCAACAGGATACCGTCCTACGAGCAGTACTTC. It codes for CASSFNRIPSYEQYF.

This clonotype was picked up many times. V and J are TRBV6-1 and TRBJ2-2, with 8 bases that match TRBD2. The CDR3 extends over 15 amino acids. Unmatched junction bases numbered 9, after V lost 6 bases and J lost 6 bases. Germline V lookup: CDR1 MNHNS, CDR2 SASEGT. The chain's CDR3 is CASRLRGAGAGELFF. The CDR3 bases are TGTGCCAGCAGACTGCGGGGGGCAGGCGCCGGGGAGCTGTTTTTT.

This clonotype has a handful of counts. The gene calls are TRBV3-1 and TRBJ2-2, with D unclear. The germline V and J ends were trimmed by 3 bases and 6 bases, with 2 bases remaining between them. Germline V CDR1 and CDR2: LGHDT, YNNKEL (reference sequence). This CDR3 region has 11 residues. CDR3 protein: CASSHSGELFF. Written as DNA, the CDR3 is TGTGCCAGCAGCCACTCCGGGGAGCTGTTTTTT.

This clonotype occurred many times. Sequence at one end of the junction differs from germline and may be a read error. This CDR3 reads CASSLDAGETQYF. DNA of the CDR3: TGTGCTAGCAGCTTAGATGCAGGGGAGACCCAGTACTTC. The rearrangement uses TRBV7-7 and TRBJ2-5; maybe TRBD1 (5 bases). The CDR3 is made up of 13 amino acids. From germline, CDR1 is SSHAT and CDR2 FNYEAQ (reference sequence).

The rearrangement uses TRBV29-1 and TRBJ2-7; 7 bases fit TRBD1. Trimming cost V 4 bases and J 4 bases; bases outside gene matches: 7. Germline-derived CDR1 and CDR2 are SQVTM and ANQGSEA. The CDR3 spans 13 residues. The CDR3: CSVARDSHYEQYF. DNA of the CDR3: TGCAGCGTTGCCCGGGACAGTCATTACGAGCAGTACTTC.

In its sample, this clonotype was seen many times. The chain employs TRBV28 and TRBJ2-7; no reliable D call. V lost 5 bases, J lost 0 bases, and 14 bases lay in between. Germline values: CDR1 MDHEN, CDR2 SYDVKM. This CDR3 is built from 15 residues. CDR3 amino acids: CASSQQKWDSYEQYF. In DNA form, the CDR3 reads TGTGCCAGCAGTCAACAGAAGTGGGACTCCTACGAGCAGTACTTC.